The 31 T cell receptor beta chains below all came from one sample that was sequenced in a study of blood T cell repertoires in COVID-19 (dated by TCRdb to the early 2020s). Library preparation was by the immunoSEQ multiplex PCR assay. This is the immuneACCESS table as TCRdb keeps it, with only in-frame sequences that have V and J called. A part of the clones is gone; compared with another copy, unresolved V genes explain less than half, and the rest is unexplained. Recorded for this sample are about 200,000 clones; approximately 85% of them occurred a single time. The ten largest clones take up around 5.2% of the sample. The specimen sequenced was peripheral blood. The receptors originated from a woman older than 75 with acute or convalescent COVID-19.

This clone has a handful of counts. The CDR3 sequence: CASSPGTGGLETEAFF. Here the CDR3 DNA reads TGTGCCAGCTCACCGGGGACAGGGGGCCTAGAAACTGAAGCTTTCTTT. The chain joins TRBV18 to TRBJ1-1, with 12 bases matching TRBD1. After removal of 3 bases from V and 5 bases from J, the junction contained 7 bases not matched to a gene. CDR1 KGHSH and CDR2 LQKENI come from the germline V gene. The CDR3 sequence is 16 residues long.

The chain is built from TRBV18 and TRBJ2-3, with D possibly TRBD2 on 6 matching bases. Per the germline V gene, CDR1 is KGHSH and CDR2 is LQKENI. V lost 2 bases, J lost 0 bases, and 12 bases lay in between. The CDR3 covers 16 residues. CDR3 sequence (DNA): TGTGCCAGCTCACCAGGCCTCGGGGGAAGCACAGATACGCAGTATTTT. Protein product: CASSPGLGGSTDTQYF.

This clone appeared a single time. The V and J genes are TRBV5-1 and TRBJ2-5; 10 nucleotides line up with TRBD1. Germline V gives CDR1 SGHRS, CDR2 YFSETQ. This CDR3 has 15 amino acids. V was pared by 4 bases and J by 4 bases, with 7 bases of the junction left unmatched. CDR3 sequence reads: CASSLQTGGSETQYF. The CDR3 DNA follows: TGCGCCAGCAGCCTCCAGACAGGGGGCTCAGAGACCCAGTACTTC.

This clone was detected only once. The CDR3: CASSYSGSFGYTF. The CDR3 DNA sequence: TGTGCCAGCAGTTATTCAGGGTCGTTCGGCTACACCTTC. The chain combines TRBV7-3 with TRBJ1-2, with D possibly TRBD1 on 5 matching bases. Per the germline V gene, CDR1 is SGHTA and CDR2 is FQGTGA. The length of the CDR3 is 13 residues. The ends were cut back, 6 bases at V and 8 bases at J, with 16 bases in the middle. The variable domain in full, with the rest retrieved from reference TRBV7-3 and TRBJ1-2, is GAGVSQTPSNKVTEKGKYVELRCDPISGHTALYWYRQSLGQGPEFLIYFQGTGAADDSGLPNDRFFAVRPEGSVSTLKIQRTERGDSAVYLCASSYSGSFGYTFGSGTRLTVV.

The J gene is TRBJ1-2, the V gene TRBV4-3; 8 bases are a match to TRBD1. The CDR3 sequence is 16 residues long. Trimming cost V 1 base and J 3 bases; bases outside gene matches: 7. Germline CDR1 is LGHNA and CDR2 is YSLEER. For the CDR3, the DNA is TGCGCCAGCAGCCAAGGGCAGGGGGCCCTGGACTATGGCTACACCTTC. Its translation is CASSQGQGALDYGYTF.

The chain links TRBV5-1 to TRBJ1-1, with 10 bases that match TRBD1. V lost 6 bases to trimming and J lost 1 base; unmatched junction nucleotides: 6. The germline V gene encodes CDR1 SGHRS and CDR2 YFSETQ. CDR3 length: 15 residues. The CDR3 sequence: CASTGTGVPNTEAFF. CDR3 DNA sequence: TGCGCCAGCACAGGGACAGGGGTCCCGAACACTGAAGCTTTCTTT.

The genes are TRBV3-1 (or the pseudogene TRBV3-2) and TRBJ1-1; D is ambiguous. Germline V gives CDR1 LGHDT, CDR2 YNNKEL (reference sequence). This CDR3 spans 11 amino acids. The V end lost 0 bases, the J end lost 9 bases, and 5 bases lay between the germline ends. CDR3 loop: CASSQERKAFF. The CDR3 DNA follows: TGTGCCAGCAGCCAAGAGAGAAAAGCTTTCTTT.

The chain joins TRBV30 to TRBJ2-3, with 8 bases that match TRBD1. CDR3 length: 17 amino acids. Germline trimming cut 0 bases from V and 2 bases from J; bases unmatched to any gene: 10. The germline V gene encodes CDR1 GTSNPN and CDR2 SVGIG (reference sequence). The CDR3, as DNA: TGTGCCTGGAGTGTCCAGGGGGCGCGAAGCATCACAGATACGCAGTATTTT. It encodes CAWSVQGARSITDTQYF. The full variable domain, in which reference TRBV30 and TRBJ2-3 provide the parts outside the CDR3, is SQTIHQWPATLVQPVGSPLSLECTVEGTSNPNLYWYRQAAGRGLQLLFYSVGIGQISSEVPQNLSASRPQDRQFILSSKKLLLSDSGFYLCAWSVQGARSITDTQYFGPGTRLTVL.

The V gene is TRBV6-1, the J gene TRBJ2-1; TRBD2 matches 10 bases. The CDR3 is made up of 16 amino acids. Germline CDR1 MNHNS, CDR2 SASEGT. With 3 bases clipped from V and 7 bases from J, the junction kept 9 bases outside the gene matches. The CDR3 spells CASSEYLAGAPNEQFF. CDR3 DNA: TGTGCCAGCAGTGAGTATCTAGCGGGAGCCCCTAATGAGCAGTTCTTC.

The chain employs TRBV12-3 or TRBV12-4 and TRBJ1-1, with D perhaps matching TRBD1 (6 bases). CDR3 size: 12 residues. Trimming shortened V by 5 bases and J by 5 bases, and 9 bases separated the two germline ends. CDR3 protein: CASSQTGTEAFF. CDR3 bases: TGTGCCAGCAGTCAAACAGGGACTGAAGCTTTCTTT.

V and J are TRBV7-3 and TRBJ2-1; D is undetermined. From germline, CDR1 is SGHTA and CDR2 FQGTGA. CDR3 length: 14 residues. Trimming removed 4 bases from V and 12 bases from J, with 19 bases in between. The CDR3 DNA reads as TGTGCCAGCAGCTACTACGGCGCCCTGGGTGGGCAGTTCTTC. The encoded protein is CASSYYGALGGQFF. The entire variable domain, with the rest obtained from reference TRBV7-3 and TRBJ2-1, is as follows: GAGVSQTPSNKVTEKGKYVELRCDPISGHTALYWYRQSLGQGPEFLIYFQGTGAADDSGLPNDRFFAVRPEGSVSTLKIQRTERGDSAVYLCASSYYGALGGQFFGPGTRLTVL.

The chain uses TRBV19 and TRBJ1-1; D is unclear. The CDR3 consists of 15 residues. CDR1 LNHDA and CDR2 SQIVND come from the germline V gene (reference sequence). V lost 8 bases and J lost 0, with 16 bases in between. The CDR3 nucleotides read TGTGCCAGTTCAGGTATCGGCAGTTTGAACACTGAAGCTTTCTTT. This sequence encodes CASSGIGSLNTEAFF.

The chain recombines TRBV10-1 with TRBJ2-2, with 9 bases matching TRBD1. Per the germline V gene, CDR1 is WNHNN and CDR2 is SYGVQD (reference sequence). The CDR3 runs 17 residues. The V gene end was trimmed by 3 bases and the J gene end by 3 bases; junction bases not matched to a gene: 8. CDR3 sequence (DNA): TGCGCCAGCAGTGACCGGGGATGGGACAGGGACACCGGGGAGCTGTTTTTT. It translates to CASSDRGWDRDTGELFF.

The rearrangement links TRBV2 to TRBJ1-3; 12 bases line up with TRBD1. Germline V lookup: CDR1 SNHLY, CDR2 FYNNEI. This CDR3 has 19 residues. With V trimmed by 6 bases and J by 3 bases, 15 bases remained unmatched. CDR3 amino acids: CASSWRGGTGGAYGNTIYF. CDR3 nucleotides: TGTGCCAGCAGCTGGAGAGGGGGGACAGGGGGCGCCTATGGAAACACCATATATTTT.

This chain uses TRBV24-1 with TRBJ2-2, with D perhaps TRBD2 (6 bases). Germline CDR1 is KGHDR and CDR2 is SFDVKD. Trimming pared 3 bases from V and 2 bases from J, leaving 15 bases between. This CDR3 has 17 residues. CDR3 sequence (DNA): TGTGCCACCAGTGATGTCCTGGGGGACTCAAACACCGGGGAGCTGTTTTTT. Its protein product is CATSDVLGDSNTGELFF.

V is TRBV7-2 and J is TRBJ2-1, with TRBD1 matching 8 bases. From germline, CDR1 is SGHTA and CDR2 FQGNSA. V shed 5 bases, J shed 6 bases, and the junction held 3 bases outside the gene matches. This CDR3 contains 13 residues. CDR3 amino acids: CASSLGTGNEQFF. The CDR3 DNA follows: TGTGCCAGCAGCCTAGGGACAGGCAATGAGCAGTTCTTC.

J is TRBJ1-1 and V is TRBV29-1; the D gene is possibly TRBD1 (6 bases). The CDR3 is 13 amino acids. The V end lost 6 bases, the J end lost 3 bases, and 14 bases lay between the germline ends. Germline V gives CDR1 SQVTM, CDR2 ANQGSEA. Here the CDR3 DNA reads TGCAGCGTAGGGATTACAGGGCACACTGAAGCTTTCTTT. Its translation: CSVGITGHTEAFF.

CDR3 bases: TGTGCCAGCGTTCCAGGGGGTAGACATGGCTACACCTTC. The encoded protein is CASVPGGRHGYTF. The rearrangement uses TRBV12-3 or TRBV12-4 and TRBJ1-2; 7 bases agree with TRBD1. Trimming cost V 8 bases and J 6 bases; bases outside gene matches: 9. The CDR3 has 13 amino acids.

The table lists this clone with a count of one. J is TRBJ1-1 and V is TRBV19; perhaps TRBD1 as D (6 bases). Trimming took 3 bases from V and 0 from J, leaving 17 bases between them. The CDR3 contains 17 residues. The germline CDR1 and CDR2 sequences are LNHDA and SQIVND (reference sequence). The CDR3 here is CASSMVQDSYLNTEAFF. The CDR3 DNA reads as TGTGCCAGTAGTATGGTGCAGGACAGCTATTTGAACACTGAAGCTTTCTTT.

This clone was picked up a small number of times. The chain has TRBV7-2 and TRBJ2-2; maybe TRBD2 (6 bases). The germline gives CDR1 SGHTA, CDR2 FQGNSA. The CDR3 length is 16 residues. Trimming removed 3 bases at V and 5 bases at J, with 16 bases between. The CDR3 DNA reads as TGTGCCAGCAGCTTCGTCGGGGGATTAGGGACCGGGGAGCTGTTTTTT. Protein sequence: CASSFVGGLGTGELFF.

The CDR3 bases are TGTGCCAGCAGAACGGGACTACATAATTCACCCCTCCACTTT. Residues: CASRTGLHNSPLHF. V gene TRBV3-1 (or the pseudogene TRBV3-2) combines with J gene TRBJ1-6; D might be TRBD1 (5 bases). Germline assignment: CDR1 LGHDT and CDR2 YNNKEL (reference sequence). The V gene lost 6 bases and the J gene lost 5 bases, with 11 bases spanning the gap. The CDR3 extends over 14 amino acids.

The chain is built from TRBV6-4 and TRBJ2-2; TRBD1 agrees at 9 bases. V shed 6 bases and J 7 bases; nucleotides not matched to a gene: 6. This CDR3 has 14 amino acids. The V gene's germline CDR1 is MRHNA and CDR2 SNTAGT. The CDR3 protein is CASRDTGGSGELFF. CDR3 in DNA: TGTGCCAGCAGGGACACAGGGGGCAGCGGGGAGCTGTTTTTT.

The chain joins TRBV5-4 to TRBJ2-2; TRBD1 agrees at 8 bases. The ends lost 4 bases at V and 5 bases at J; junction bases unmatched: 4. The CDR3 covers 14 residues. Germline V lookup: CDR1 SGHNT, CDR2 YYREEE (reference sequence). CDR3 in DNA: TGTGCCAGCAGCGGACAGGGTGGGACCGGGGAGCTGTTTTTT. Translation gives CASSGQGGTGELFF.

CDR3 in DNA: TGCGCCAGCAGCCAAGAGTCGGGGGGCAACATTCAGTACTTC. Translation: CASSQESGGNIQYF. The chain combines TRBV4-1 with TRBJ2-4, with D maybe TRBD2 (7 bases). Per the germline V gene, CDR1 is MGHRA and CDR2 is YSYEKL. This CDR3 spans 14 amino acids. Trimming cost V 0 bases and J 7 bases, with 10 bases left between them.

The chain has TRBV5-1 and TRBJ2-5, with D possibly TRBD2 on 6 matching bases. CDR3 length equals 15 residues. Trimming cost V 4 bases and J 7 bases, with 20 bases left between them. Germline CDR1 SGHRS, CDR2 YFSETQ. The CDR3 region has the DNA TGCGCCAGCAGCCCCTCCGGGGGTGTGGTGGGGACCCAGTACTTC. Residues: CASSPSGGVVGTQYF. Filled out from reference TRBV5-1 and TRBJ2-5, the complete variable domain reads KAGVTQTPRYLIKTRGQQVTLSCSPISGHRSVSWYQQTPGQGLQFLFEYFSETQRNKGNFPGRFSGRQFSNSRSEMNVSTLELGDSALYLCASSPSGGVVGTQYFGPGTRLLVL.

The V gene is TRBV5-4, the J gene TRBJ1-6, with 10 bases lining up with TRBD1. The CDR3 runs to 15 residues. J gave up 8 bases and V 4 bases, and 6 bases lay outside the gene matches. Germline lookup yields CDR1 SGHNT and CDR2 YYREEE (reference sequence). In DNA form, the CDR3 reads TGTGCCAGCAGCCCATCCGGGACAGGGGATTCACCCCTCCACTTT. Translated: CASSPSGTGDSPLHF.

J is TRBJ2-3 and V is TRBV7-2; D is ambiguous. CDR1 is SGHTA, CDR2 FQGNSA, per germline. V lost 2 bases and J lost 4, with 10 bases in between. The CDR3 has 14 residues. The CDR3 sequence: CASSLTADADTQYF. CDR3 bases: TGTGCCAGCAGCTTAACAGCAGACGCAGATACGCAGTATTTT.

The count of this clone is one. The sample carries other DNA sequences with the same CDR3. The V call is TRBV7-2, the J call TRBJ1-2; D unresolved. Trimming cost V 1 base and J 2 bases, with 8 bases left between them. The CDR3 extends over 14 amino acids. CDR1 and CDR2 from the germline V gene are SGHTA and FQGNSA. Here the CDR3 DNA reads TGTGCCAGCAGCTTAGACAGTCAGAACTATGGCTACACCTTC. Translating it yields CASSLDSQNYGYTF.

The chain joins TRBV5-4 to TRBJ2-2, with 8 bases aligning to TRBD1. The CDR3 sequence is 15 residues long. After removal of 4 bases from V and 2 bases from J, the junction contained 4 bases not matched to a gene. The V gene's germline CDR1 is SGHNT and CDR2 YYREEE (reference sequence). The CDR3 reads CASSKTGDNTGELFF. The CDR3 bases are TGTGCCAGCAGCAAGACAGGGGATAACACCGGGGAGCTGTTTTTT.

The V call is TRBV7-8, the J call TRBJ2-7; the D gene is possibly TRBD2 (5 bases). The V gene lost 2 bases and the J gene lost 2 bases, with 10 bases spanning the gap. The length of the CDR3 is 14 residues. CDR1 is SGHVS and CDR2 is FQNEAQ in the germline V gene. CDR3 in DNA: TGTGCCAGCAGCTTAAATGCGGGCCCCTACGAGCAGTACTTC. Encoded protein: CASSLNAGPYEQYF. Full variable domain (missing parts from reference TRBV7-8 and TRBJ2-7): GAGVSQSPRYKVAKRGQDVALRCDPISGHVSLFWYQQALGQGPEFLTYFQNEAQLDKSGLPSDRFFAERPEGSVSTLKIQRTQQEDSAVYLCASSLNAGPYEQYFGPGTRLTVT.

DNA for the CDR3: TGTGCCAGCTCACCTACAGGGAGACGGGAAAAACTGTTTTTT. It translates to CASSPTGRREKLFF. This chain joins TRBV18 and TRBJ1-4, with a possible D match to TRBD1 (6 bases). CDR3 length: 14 residues. Trimming left V 3 bases short and J 8 bases short, with 13 bases between. CDR1 KGHSH and CDR2 LQKENI come from the germline V gene. The entire variable domain, with the rest obtained from reference TRBV18 and TRBJ1-4, is as follows: NAGVMQNPRHLVRRRGQEARLRCSPMKGHSHVYWYRQLPEEGLKFMVYLQKENIIDESGMPKERFSAEFPKEGPSILRIQQVVRGDSAAYFCASSPTGRREKLFFGSGTQLSVL.